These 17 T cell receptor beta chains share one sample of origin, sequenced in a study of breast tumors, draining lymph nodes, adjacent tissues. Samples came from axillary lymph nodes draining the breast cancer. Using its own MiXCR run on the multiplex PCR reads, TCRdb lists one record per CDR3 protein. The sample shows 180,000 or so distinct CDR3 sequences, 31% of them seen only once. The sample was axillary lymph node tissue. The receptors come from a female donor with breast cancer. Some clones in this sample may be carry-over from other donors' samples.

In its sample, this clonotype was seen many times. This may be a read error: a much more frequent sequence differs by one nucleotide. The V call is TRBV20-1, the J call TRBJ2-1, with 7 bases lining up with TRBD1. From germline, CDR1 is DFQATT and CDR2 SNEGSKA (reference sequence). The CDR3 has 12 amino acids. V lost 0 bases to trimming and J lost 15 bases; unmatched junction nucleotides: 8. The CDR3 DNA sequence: TGCAGTGCTAGAGATGGGAGACAGGGAGCGTTCTTC. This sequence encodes CSARDGRQGAFF.

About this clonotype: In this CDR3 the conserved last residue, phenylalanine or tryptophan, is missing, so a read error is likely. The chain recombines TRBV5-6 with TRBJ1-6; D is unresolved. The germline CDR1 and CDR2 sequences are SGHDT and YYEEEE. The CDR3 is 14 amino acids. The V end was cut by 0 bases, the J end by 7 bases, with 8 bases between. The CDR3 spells CASSLAGLNSPLHL. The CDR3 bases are TGTGCCAGCAGCTTGGCAGGACTGAATTCACCCCTCCACCTT.

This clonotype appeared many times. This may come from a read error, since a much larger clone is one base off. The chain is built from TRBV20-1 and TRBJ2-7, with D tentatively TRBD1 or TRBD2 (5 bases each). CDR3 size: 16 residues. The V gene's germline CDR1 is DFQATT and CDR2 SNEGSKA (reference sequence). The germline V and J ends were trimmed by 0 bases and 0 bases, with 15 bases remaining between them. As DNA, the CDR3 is TGCAGTGCTAGAGAGGGTCTCGGGACCACCTCCTACGAGCAGTACTTC. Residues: CSAREGLGTTSYEQYF.

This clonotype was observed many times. The CDR3 bases are TGTGCCAGCAGCTTGGAGAGCGGAGGCTACACCTTC. It encodes CASSLESGGYTF. The chain employs TRBV5-5 and TRBJ1-2; D not resolved. This CDR3 has 12 residues. Trimming stripped 0 bases from V and 8 bases from J, with 8 bases between. Germline V gene sequence: CDR1 SGHKS, CDR2 YYEKEE (reference sequence).

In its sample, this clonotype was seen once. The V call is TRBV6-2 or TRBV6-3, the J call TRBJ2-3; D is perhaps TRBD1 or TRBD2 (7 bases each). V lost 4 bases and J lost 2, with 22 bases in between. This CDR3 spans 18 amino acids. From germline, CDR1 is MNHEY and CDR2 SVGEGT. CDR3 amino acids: CASSWFRDRGLDTDTQYF. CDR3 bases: TGTGCCAGCAGTTGGTTCCGGGACAGAGGACTAGACACAGATACGCAGTATTTT.

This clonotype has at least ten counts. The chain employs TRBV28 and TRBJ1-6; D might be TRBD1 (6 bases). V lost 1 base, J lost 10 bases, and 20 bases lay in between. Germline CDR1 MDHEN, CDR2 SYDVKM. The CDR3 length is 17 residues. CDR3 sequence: CASSLYDTGIRGSPLHF. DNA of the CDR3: TGTGCCAGCAGTTTATATGACACAGGGATCCGCGGATCACCCCTCCACTTT.

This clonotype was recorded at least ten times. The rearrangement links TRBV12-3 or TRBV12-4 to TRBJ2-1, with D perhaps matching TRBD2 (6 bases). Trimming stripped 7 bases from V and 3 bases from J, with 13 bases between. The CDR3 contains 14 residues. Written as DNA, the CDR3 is TGTGCCAGCATTAGTGCGGGGTTCTACAATGAGCAGTTCTTC. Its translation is CASISAGFYNEQFF.

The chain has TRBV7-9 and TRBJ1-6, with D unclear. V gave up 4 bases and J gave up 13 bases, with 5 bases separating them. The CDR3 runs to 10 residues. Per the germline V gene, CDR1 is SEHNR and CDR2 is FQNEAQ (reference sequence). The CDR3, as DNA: TGTGCCAGCAGCTGCGGGCCCCTCCACTTT. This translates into CASSCGPLHF.

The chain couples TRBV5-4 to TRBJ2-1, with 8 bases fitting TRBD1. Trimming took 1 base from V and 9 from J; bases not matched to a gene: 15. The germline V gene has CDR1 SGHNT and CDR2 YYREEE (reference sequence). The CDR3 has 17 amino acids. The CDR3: CASSLRRTGQRLAEQFF. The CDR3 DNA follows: TGTGCCAGCAGCTTGCGGAGGACAGGGCAACGGTTGGCTGAGCAGTTCTTC.

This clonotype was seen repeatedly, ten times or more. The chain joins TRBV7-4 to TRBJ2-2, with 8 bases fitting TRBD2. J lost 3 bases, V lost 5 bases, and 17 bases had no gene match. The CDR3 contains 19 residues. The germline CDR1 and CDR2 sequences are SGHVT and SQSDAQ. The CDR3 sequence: CASSLGLASGVEYTGELFF. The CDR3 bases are TGTGCCAGCAGCCTAGGACTAGCCTCGGGAGTGGAATACACCGGGGAGCTGTTTTTT.

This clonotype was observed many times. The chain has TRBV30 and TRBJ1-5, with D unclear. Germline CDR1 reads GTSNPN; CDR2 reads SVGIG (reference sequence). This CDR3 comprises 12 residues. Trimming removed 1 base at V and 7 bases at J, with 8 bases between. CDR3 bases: TGTGCCTGGAGTGCCCCCCCCCAGCCCCAGCATTTT. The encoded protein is CAWSAPPQPQHF.

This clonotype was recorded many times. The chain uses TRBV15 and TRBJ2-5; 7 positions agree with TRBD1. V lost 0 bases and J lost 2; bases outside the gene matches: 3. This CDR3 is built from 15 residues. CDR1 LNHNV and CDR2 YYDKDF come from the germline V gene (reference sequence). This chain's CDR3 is CATSRDRGQQETQYF. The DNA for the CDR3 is TGTGCCACCAGCAGAGATCGGGGACAGCAAGAGACCCAGTACTTC. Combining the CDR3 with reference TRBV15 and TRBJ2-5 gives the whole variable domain DAMVIQNPRYQVTQFGKPVTLSCSQTLNHNVMYWYQQKSSQAPKLLFHYYDKDFNNEADTPDNFQSRRPNTSFCFLDIRSPGLGDTAMYLCATSRDRGQQETQYFGPGTRLLVL.

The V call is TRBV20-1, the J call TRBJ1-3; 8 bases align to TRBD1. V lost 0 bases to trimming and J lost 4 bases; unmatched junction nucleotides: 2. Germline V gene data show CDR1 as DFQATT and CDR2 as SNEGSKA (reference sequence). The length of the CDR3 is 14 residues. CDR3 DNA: TGCAGTGCTAGAGATGGGGACAGGGGAAACACCATATATTTT. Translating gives CSARDGDRGNTIYF.

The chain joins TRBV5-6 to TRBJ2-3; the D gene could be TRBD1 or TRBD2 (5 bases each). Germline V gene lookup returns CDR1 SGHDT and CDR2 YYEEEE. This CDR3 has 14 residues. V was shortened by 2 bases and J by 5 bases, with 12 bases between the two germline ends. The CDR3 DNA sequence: TGTGCCAGCAGCTTAAGAGGGGTTGGAGATACGCAGTATTTT. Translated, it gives CASSLRGVGDTQYF.

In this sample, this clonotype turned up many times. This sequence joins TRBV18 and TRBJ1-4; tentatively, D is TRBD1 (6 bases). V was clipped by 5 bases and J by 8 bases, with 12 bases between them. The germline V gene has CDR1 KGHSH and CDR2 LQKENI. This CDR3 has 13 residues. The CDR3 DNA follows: TGTGCCAGCTCAGAACAGGGAGACGAAAAACTGTTTTTT. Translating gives CASSEQGDEKLFF.

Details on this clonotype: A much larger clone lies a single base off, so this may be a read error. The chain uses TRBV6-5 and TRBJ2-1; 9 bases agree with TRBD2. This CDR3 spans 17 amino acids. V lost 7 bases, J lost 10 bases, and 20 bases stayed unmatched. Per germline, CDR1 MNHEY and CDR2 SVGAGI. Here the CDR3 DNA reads TGTGCCAGCAAACCAATGAGTACGGCGGGAGGGCCTCTGGAGCAGTTCTTC. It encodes CASKPMSTAGGPLEQFF.

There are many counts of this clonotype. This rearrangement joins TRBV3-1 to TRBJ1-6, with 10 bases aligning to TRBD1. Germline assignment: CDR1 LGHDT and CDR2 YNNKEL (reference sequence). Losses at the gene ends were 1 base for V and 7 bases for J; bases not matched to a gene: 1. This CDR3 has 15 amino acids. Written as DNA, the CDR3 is TGTGCCAGCAGCCAAGGGGGACAGGGGAATTCACCCCTCCACTTT. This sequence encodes CASSQGGQGNSPLHF.